This T cell receptor beta chain was profiled in a study of technical replicates of blood from several donors. Sequencing used immunoSEQ multiplex PCR; TCRdb keeps in-frame clones, though not all of them. Of tens of thousands of clones detected, around 93% appear once; the ten largest clones hold more than 0.2%. Trimming cost V 0 bases and J 0 bases; bases outside gene matches: 5. Germline V gives CDR1 MGHRA, CDR2 YSYEKL. The CDR3 contains 16 residues. Sequenced sample: T cells isolated from PBMCs. The receptor comes from a human donor in good health. V usage is TRBV4-1 and J usage is TRBJ2-7, with TRBD2 matching 7 bases. The CDR3 nucleotides read TGCGCCAGCAGCCAAGATGGCCTAGCGGTCTCCTACGAGCAGTACTTC. This codes for CASSQDGLAVSYEQYF.